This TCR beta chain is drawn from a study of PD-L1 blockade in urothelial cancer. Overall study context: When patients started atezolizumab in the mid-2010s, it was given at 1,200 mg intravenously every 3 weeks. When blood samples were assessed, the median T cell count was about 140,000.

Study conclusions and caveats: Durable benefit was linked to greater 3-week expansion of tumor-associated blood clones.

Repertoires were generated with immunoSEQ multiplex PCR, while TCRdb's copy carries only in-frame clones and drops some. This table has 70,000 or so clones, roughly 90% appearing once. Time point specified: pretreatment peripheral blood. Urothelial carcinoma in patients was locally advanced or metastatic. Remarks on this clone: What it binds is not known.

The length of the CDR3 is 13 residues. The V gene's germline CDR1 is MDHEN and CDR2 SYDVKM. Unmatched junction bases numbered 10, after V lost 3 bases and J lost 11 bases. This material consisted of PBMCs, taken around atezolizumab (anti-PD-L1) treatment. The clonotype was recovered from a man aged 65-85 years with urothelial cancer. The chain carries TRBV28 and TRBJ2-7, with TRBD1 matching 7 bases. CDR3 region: CASSFHRQGEEYF. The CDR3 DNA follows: TGTGCCAGCAGTTTCCACCGACAGGGTGAGGAGTACTTC.